The sequence of this T cell receptor (beta chain) was determined in a study of T cells in localized non-small cell lung cancer. TCRdb keeps only in-frame clones here, not all; method: immunoSEQ multiplex PCR. The sample shows roughly 72,000 clones, roughly nine tenths of them seen only once. CDR1 is LNHDA, CDR2 SQIVND, per germline (reference sequence). This CDR3 has 15 residues. V lost 7 bases and J 4 bases, leaving 16 bases between the germline ends. The study, taken as a whole, reports: Higher blood T cell density tracked longer overall survival. Owing to sequencing of a solitary tumor region, heterogeneity cannot be discounted.

On this clone: Its antigen is not known.

The V and J genes are TRBV19 and TRBJ1-4, with D uncertain. The source is a male donor older than 55 with stage III squamous cell lung carcinoma. This sample comprised peripheral blood, obtained before any cancer treatment. CDR3 DNA sequence: TGTGCCAGTACTTATGGAGGGAACGATAATGAAAAACTGTTTTTT. Encoded protein: CASTYGGNDNEKLFF.